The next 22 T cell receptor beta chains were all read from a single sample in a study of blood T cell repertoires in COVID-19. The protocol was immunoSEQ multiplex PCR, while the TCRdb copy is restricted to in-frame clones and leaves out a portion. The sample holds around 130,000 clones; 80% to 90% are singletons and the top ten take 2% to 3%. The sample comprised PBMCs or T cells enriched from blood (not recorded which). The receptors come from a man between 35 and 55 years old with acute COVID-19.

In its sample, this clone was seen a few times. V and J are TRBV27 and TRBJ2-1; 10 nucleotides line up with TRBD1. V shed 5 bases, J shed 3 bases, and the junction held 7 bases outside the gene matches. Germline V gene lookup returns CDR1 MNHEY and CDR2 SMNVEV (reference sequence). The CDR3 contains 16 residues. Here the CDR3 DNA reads TGTGCCAGCAGTGGGACAGGGGCTCTCAGCTACAATGAGCAGTTCTTC. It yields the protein CASSGTGALSYNEQFF.

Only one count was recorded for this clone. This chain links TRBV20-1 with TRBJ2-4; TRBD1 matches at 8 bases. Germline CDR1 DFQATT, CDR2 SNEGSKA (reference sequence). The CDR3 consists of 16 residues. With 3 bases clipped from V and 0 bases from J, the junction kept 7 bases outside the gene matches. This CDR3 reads CSASAGGIIAKNIQYF. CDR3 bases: TGCAGTGCTAGTGCAGGGGGCATAATAGCCAAAAACATTCAGTACTTC.

The chain's CDR3 is CASSSGLAGAYEQYF. CDR3 in DNA: TGTGCCAGCTCTTCCGGACTAGCGGGGGCCTACGAGCAGTACTTC. The chain couples TRBV18 to TRBJ2-7, with TRBD2 matching 13 bases. V shed 6 bases, J shed 2 bases, and the junction held 4 bases outside the gene matches. Germline V CDR1 and CDR2: KGHSH, LQKENI. The CDR3 sequence is 15 residues long.

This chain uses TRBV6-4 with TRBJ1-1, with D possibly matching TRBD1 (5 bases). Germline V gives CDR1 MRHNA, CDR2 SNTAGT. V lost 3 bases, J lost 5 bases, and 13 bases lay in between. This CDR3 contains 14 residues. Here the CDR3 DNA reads TGTGCCAGCAGTGATCAGGGTTTGGGAACTGAAGCTTTCTTT. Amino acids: CASSDQGLGTEAFF.

This chain's CDR3 is CASSFTSTGAGELFF. The DNA for the CDR3 is TGTGCCAGCAGTTTCACCAGCACAGGGGCCGGGGAGCTGTTTTTT. The chain joins TRBV6-5 to TRBJ2-2; 7 bases match TRBD1. The CDR3 has 15 residues. The germline V gene has CDR1 MNHEY and CDR2 SVGAGI. V dropped 4 bases and J dropped 6; count of bases not matched to a gene: 8.

CDR3 DNA sequence: TGTGCCAGCTCCCCCAGGGATGGGAACACCATATATTTT. This encodes CASSPRDGNTIYF. The rearrangement joins TRBV18 to TRBJ1-3, with D possibly being TRBD1 (5 bases). Germline V lookup: CDR1 KGHSH, CDR2 LQKENI. This CDR3 spans 13 amino acids. The germline V and J ends were trimmed by 6 bases and 7 bases, with 13 bases remaining between them.

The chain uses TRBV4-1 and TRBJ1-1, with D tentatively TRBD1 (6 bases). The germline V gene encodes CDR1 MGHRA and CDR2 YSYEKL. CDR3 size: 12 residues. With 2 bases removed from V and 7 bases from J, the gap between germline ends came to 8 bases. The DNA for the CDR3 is TGCGCCAGCAGCCAAACAGGGTTTGAAGCTTTCTTT. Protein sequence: CASSQTGFEAFF.

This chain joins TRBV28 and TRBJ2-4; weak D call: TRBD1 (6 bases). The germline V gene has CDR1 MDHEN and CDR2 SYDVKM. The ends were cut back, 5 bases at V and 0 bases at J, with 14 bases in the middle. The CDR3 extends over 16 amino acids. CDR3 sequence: CASSVGAKGAKNIQYF. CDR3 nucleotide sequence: TGTGCCAGCAGTGTGGGGGCGAAGGGAGCCAAAAACATTCAGTACTTC.

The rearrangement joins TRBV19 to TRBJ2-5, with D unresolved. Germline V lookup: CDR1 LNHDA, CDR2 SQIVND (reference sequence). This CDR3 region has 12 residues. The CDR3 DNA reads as TGTGGGTGTTTTAAGCGCCAAGAGACCCAGTACTTC. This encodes CGCFKRQETQYF.

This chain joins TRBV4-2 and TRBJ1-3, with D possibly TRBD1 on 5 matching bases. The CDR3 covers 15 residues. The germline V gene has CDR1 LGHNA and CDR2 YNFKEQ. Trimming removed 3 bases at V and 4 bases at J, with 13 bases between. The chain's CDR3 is CASSQGGGSGNTIYF. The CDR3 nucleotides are TGTGCCAGCAGCCAGGGGGGGGGTTCCGGAAACACCATATATTTT.

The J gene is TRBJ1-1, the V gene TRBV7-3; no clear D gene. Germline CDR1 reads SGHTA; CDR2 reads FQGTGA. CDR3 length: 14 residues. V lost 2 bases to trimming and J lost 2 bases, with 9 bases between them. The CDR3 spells CASSLDPGNTEAFF. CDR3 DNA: TGTGCCAGCAGCTTAGACCCGGGAAACACTGAAGCTTTCTTT.

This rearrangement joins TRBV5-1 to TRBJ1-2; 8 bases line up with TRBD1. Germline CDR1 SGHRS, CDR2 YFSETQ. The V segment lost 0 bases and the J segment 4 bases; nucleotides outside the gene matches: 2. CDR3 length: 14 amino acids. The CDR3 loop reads CASSLAQGAYGYTF. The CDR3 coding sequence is TGCGCCAGCAGCTTGGCTCAGGGGGCCTATGGCTACACCTTC.

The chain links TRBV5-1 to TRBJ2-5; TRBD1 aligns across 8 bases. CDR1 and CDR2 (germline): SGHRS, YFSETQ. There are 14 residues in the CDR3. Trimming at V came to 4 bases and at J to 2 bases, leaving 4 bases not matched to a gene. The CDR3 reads CASSQGTGQETQYF. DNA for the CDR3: TGCGCCAGCAGCCAGGGGACAGGTCAAGAGACCCAGTACTTC.

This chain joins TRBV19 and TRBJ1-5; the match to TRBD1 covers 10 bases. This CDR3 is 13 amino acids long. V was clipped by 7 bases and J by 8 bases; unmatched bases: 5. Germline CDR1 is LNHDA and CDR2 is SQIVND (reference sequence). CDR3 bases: TGTGCCAGTACGGACAGGGGGGGCAAGCCCCAGCATTTT. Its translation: CASTDRGGKPQHF.

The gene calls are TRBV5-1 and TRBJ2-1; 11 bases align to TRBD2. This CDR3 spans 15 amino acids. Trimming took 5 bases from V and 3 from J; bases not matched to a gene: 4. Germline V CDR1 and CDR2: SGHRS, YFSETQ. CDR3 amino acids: CASRFGTSGYNEQFF. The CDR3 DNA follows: TGCGCCAGCAGATTCGGGACTAGCGGCTACAATGAGCAGTTCTTC.

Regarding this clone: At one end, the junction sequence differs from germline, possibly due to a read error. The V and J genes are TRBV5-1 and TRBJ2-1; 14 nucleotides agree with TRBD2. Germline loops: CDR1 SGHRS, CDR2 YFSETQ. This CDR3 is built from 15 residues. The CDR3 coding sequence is TGCGCCAGCTGCTTGACTAGCGGGGGGGCAAATGAGCAGTTCTTC. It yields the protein CASCLTSGGANEQFF.

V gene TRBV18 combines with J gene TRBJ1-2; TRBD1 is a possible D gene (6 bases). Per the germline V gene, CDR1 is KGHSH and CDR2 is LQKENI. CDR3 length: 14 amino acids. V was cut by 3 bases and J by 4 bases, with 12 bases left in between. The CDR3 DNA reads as TGTGCCAGCTCACCTCTGACAGGTGCCTATGGCTACACCTTC. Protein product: CASSPLTGAYGYTF.

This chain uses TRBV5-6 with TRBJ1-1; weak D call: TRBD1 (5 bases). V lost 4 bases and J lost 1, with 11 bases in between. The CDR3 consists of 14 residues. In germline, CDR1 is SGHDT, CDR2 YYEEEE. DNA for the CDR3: TGTGCCAGCAGCCCGGGACTCCGGAACACTGAAGCTTTCTTT. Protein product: CASSPGLRNTEAFF.

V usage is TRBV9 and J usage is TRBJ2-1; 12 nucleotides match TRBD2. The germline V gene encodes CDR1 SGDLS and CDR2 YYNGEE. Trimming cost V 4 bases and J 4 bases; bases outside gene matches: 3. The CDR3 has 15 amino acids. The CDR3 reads CASSSGLAGYNEQFF. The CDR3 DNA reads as TGTGCCAGCAGCTCAGGACTAGCGGGGTACAATGAGCAGTTCTTC.

The CDR3 here is CASSLGASNTEAFF. The CDR3 DNA reads as TGTGCCAGCAGCTTAGGGGCTTCGAACACTGAAGCTTTCTTT. The rearrangement links TRBV7-2 to TRBJ1-1, with D hard to call. CDR3 length: 14 residues. V was pared by 1 base and J by 1 base, with 7 bases between. Germline V CDR1 and CDR2: SGHTA, FQGNSA.

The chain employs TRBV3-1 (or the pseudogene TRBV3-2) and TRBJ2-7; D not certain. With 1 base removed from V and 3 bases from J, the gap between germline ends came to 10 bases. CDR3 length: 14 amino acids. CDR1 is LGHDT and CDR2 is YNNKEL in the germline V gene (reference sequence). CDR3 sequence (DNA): TGTGCCAGCAGCCAAGGGTATTCGAGCTACGAGCAGTACTTC. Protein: CASSQGYSSYEQYF.

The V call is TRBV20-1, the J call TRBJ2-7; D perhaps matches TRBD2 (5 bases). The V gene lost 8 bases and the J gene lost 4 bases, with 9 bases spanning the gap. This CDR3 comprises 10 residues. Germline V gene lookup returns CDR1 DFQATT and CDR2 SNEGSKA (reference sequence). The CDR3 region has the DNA TGCAGTCCCTCGGGATACGAGCAGTACTTC. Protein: CSPSGYEQYF.